This record covers a single TCR beta chain. Each multiple sclerosis control was a treatment-naive patient with relapsing-remitting disease that was either stable or active. Isolation of CD8+ and CD4+ T cells was performed negatively, whereas enrichment of TEMRA cells was done by FACS. The source of the sample is a study of CD8 T cells in Susac syndrome. Random hexamers were used to reverse transcribe an amount of about 0.5 to 1 ug RNA. TCRdb used MiXCR to reprocess the immunoSEQ multiplex PCR reads, holding one entry per CDR3 protein. The repertoire includes about 250,000 distinct CDR3 sequences, 90% to 95% of them detected once, and approximately 0.072% sits in the top ten. Germline CDR1 and CDR2: SGHNT and YENEEA. Trimming pared 0 bases from V and 6 bases from J, leaving 9 bases between. The CDR3 has 13 amino acids.

This receptor was identified in a human donor with multiple sclerosis. The chain carries TRBV11-3 and TRBJ2-7; maybe TRBD2 (5 bases). The sample was CD4+ T cells from PBMCs. The CDR3 DNA sequence: TGTGCCAGCAGCTTAGAGCTGGGGAGCGAGCAGTACGTC. The encoded protein is CASSLELGSEQYV.